This record covers a single TCR beta chain. This entry is derived from a study of CD8 T cells in Susac syndrome. Negative isolation yielded CD4+ and CD8+ T cells, and FACS enriched TEMRA cells. The V gene lost 2 bases and the J gene lost 1 base, with 12 bases spanning the gap. Germline lookup yields CDR1 GTSNPN and CDR2 SVGIG (reference sequence). The CDR3 totals 15 residues. The RNA input was roughly 0.5 to 1 ug, and it was reverse transcribed with random hexamers. Each CDR3 protein gets one entry after TCRdb re-called the immunoSEQ multiplex PCR reads with MiXCR. The repertoire includes approximately 180,000 distinct CDR3 sequences, almost 96% of them detected once, and approximately 0.09% sits in the top ten.

V is TRBV30 and J is TRBJ2-4; perhaps TRBD1 as D (5 bases). The source is a human donor with multiple sclerosis. The sequenced sample consisted of CD4+ T cells from PBMCs. The CDR3 DNA follows: TGTGCCTGGAGTAGGGGTGTCAGTGCCAAAAACATTCAGTACTTC. Its protein is CAWSRGVSAKNIQYF.